This entry lists 26 T cell receptor beta chains sequenced from one sample in a study of shared clonotypes between healthy human individuals. The assay was immunoSEQ multiplex PCR, and TCRdb's table has in-frame clones only and misses some. The repertoire holds about 1 million clones, with approximately 76% as singletons. The sequencing input was memory CD4+ T cells sorted from blood. Documented subset: CD45RA-negative fraction. The receptor source for this set is a man aged 18 to 29 in good health.

This clone was observed a few times. The chain is built from TRBV11-2 and TRBJ2-5, with 7 nucleotides matching TRBD1. The CDR3 is 14 amino acids. The trim removed 5 bases at V and 5 bases at J, leaving 8 bases unmatched. The V gene's germline CDR1 is SGHAT and CDR2 FQNNGV. The CDR3 protein is CASSLSTGRETQYF. CDR3 DNA sequence: TGTGCCAGCAGCCTCTCGACAGGGCGGGAGACCCAGTACTTC.

The rearrangement links TRBV6-6 to TRBJ2-2; D not certain. In germline, CDR1 is MNHNY, CDR2 SVGAGI (reference sequence). V was clipped by 5 bases and J by 4 bases, with 14 bases between them. This CDR3 is 15 amino acids long. This chain's CDR3 is CASSKLTAGTGELFF. The CDR3 nucleotides read TGTGCCAGCAGTAAATTGACCGCCGGCACCGGGGAGCTGTTTTTT.

The rearrangement joins TRBV5-1 to TRBJ2-7, with TRBD1 identical over 10 bases. Germline V lookup: CDR1 SGHRS, CDR2 YFSETQ. Trimming cost V 5 bases and J 6 bases; bases outside gene matches: 8. The length of the CDR3 is 14 residues. The CDR3 loop is CASRPGTGEFEQYF. CDR3 sequence (DNA): TGCGCCAGCAGGCCCGGGACAGGGGAGTTCGAGCAGTACTTC. The full variable domain, its missing parts supplied by reference TRBV5-1 and TRBJ2-7, is KAGVTQTPRYLIKTRGQQVTLSCSPISGHRSVSWYQQTPGQGLQFLFEYFSETQRNKGNFPGRFSGRQFSNSRSEMNVSTLELGDSALYLCASRPGTGEFEQYFGPGTRLTVT.

The count of this clone is one. This chain uses TRBV7-9 with TRBJ2-3; D call uncertain. Trimming removed 4 bases from V and 4 bases from J, with 12 bases in between. Germline V gives CDR1 SEHNR, CDR2 FQNEAQ (reference sequence). The CDR3 loop spans 14 amino acids. CDR3 in DNA: TGTGCCAGCAGCTACCAAGAACTTGCAGATACGCAGTATTTT. Translation: CASSYQELADTQYF.

The V call is TRBV6-5, the J call TRBJ2-1; 10 positions agree with TRBD1. After removal of 3 bases from V and 13 bases from J, the junction contained 12 bases not matched to a gene. This CDR3 contains 15 residues. Germline values: CDR1 MNHEY, CDR2 SVGAGI. Written as DNA, the CDR3 is TGTGCCAGCAGTTATCCGGGACAGGGGTCCTTGGTACAGTTCTTC. It is translated as CASSYPGQGSLVQFF.

V and J are TRBV6-1 and TRBJ2-7, with D tentatively TRBD1 (5 bases). The germline V gene has CDR1 MNHNS and CDR2 SASEGT. This CDR3 is 15 amino acids long. V lost 2 bases and J lost 5, with 16 bases in between. Here the CDR3 reads CASSEYDRSVNEQYF. The CDR3 DNA sequence: TGTGCCAGCAGTGAATATGACAGATCGGTCAACGAGCAGTACTTC.

The table lists this clone with a few counts. The chain combines TRBV25-1 with TRBJ2-3; D gene uncertain. Germline V gene lookup returns CDR1 MGHDK and CDR2 SYGVNS. With 2 bases removed from V and 5 bases from J, the gap between germline ends came to 5 bases. CDR3 length: 12 amino acids. Here the CDR3 reads CASSEKIDTQYF. The CDR3 region has the DNA TGTGCCAGCAGTGAAAAGATAGATACGCAGTATTTT. Filled out from reference TRBV25-1 and TRBJ2-3, the complete variable domain reads EADIYQTPRYLVIGTGKKITLECSQTMGHDKMYWYQQDPGMELHLIHYSYGVNSTEKGDLSSESTVSRIRTEHFPLTLESARPSHTSQYLCASSEKIDTQYFGPGTRLTVL.

The V call is TRBV5-1, the J call TRBJ2-1, with a tentative D call TRBD2 (5 bases). V lost 0 bases and J lost 0, with 16 bases in between. The CDR3 covers 18 residues. Per the germline V gene, CDR1 is SGHRS and CDR2 is YFSETQ. The CDR3 sequence: CASSLAVGLLSSYNEQFF. The CDR3 bases are TGCGCCAGCAGCTTGGCGGTAGGACTGTTGAGCTCCTACAATGAGCAGTTCTTC.

The V and J genes are TRBV19 and TRBJ1-2; TRBD1 is a possible D gene (6 bases). Trimming took off 6 bases at V and 4 bases at J, with 18 bases between the two ends. The CDR3 consists of 15 residues. Germline V gene data show CDR1 as LNHDA and CDR2 as SQIVND (reference sequence). The CDR3 sequence is CASRQTAGTSYGYTF. Here the CDR3 DNA reads TGTGCCAGTAGGCAAACCGCCGGGACATCCTATGGCTACACCTTC. The full variable domain, in which reference TRBV19 and TRBJ1-2 provide the parts outside the CDR3, is DGGITQSPKYLFRKEGQNVTLSCEQNLNHDAMYWYRQDPGQGLRLIYYSQIVNDFQKGDIAEGYSVSREKKESFPLTVTSAQKNPTAFYLCASRQTAGTSYGYTFGSGTRLTVV.

The V call is TRBV7-9, the J call TRBJ2-3; the match to TRBD2 covers 7 bases. V shed 3 bases, J shed 8 bases, and the junction held 11 bases outside the gene matches. The CDR3 totals 15 residues. Germline V gives CDR1 SEHNR, CDR2 FQNEAQ (reference sequence). The CDR3 is CASSFIGGSSSTQYF. CDR3 coding DNA: TGTGCCAGCAGCTTTATAGGCGGGAGTTCATCTACGCAGTATTTT.

The CDR3 DNA is TGTGCCACACTAGCGGGAGGGACTATAGGCTACAATGAGCAGTTCTTC. This translates into CATLAGGTIGYNEQFF. V is TRBV10-3 and J is TRBJ2-1; TRBD2 matches 13 bases. The CDR3 length is 16 residues. CDR1 ENHRY and CDR2 SYGVKD come from the germline V gene. V dropped 10 bases and J dropped 3; count of bases not matched to a gene: 9.

The chain couples TRBV14 to TRBJ1-1; D unresolved. The V end lost 2 bases, the J end lost 5 bases, and 9 bases lay between the germline ends. CDR3 length: 13 residues. Germline CDR1 SGHDN, CDR2 FVKESK. The chain's CDR3 is CASSQLGRTEAFF. The CDR3 bases are TGTGCCAGCAGCCAATTAGGGAGAACTGAAGCTTTCTTT.

A note on this clone: Distinct nucleotide sequences in the sample also encode this CDR3. J is TRBJ2-5 and V is TRBV5-1; 7 bases map to TRBD1. The CDR3 runs 16 residues. Germline V gene data show CDR1 as SGHRS and CDR2 as YFSETQ. The V gene end was trimmed by 0 bases and the J gene end by 2 bases; junction bases not matched to a gene: 7. CDR3 sequence reads: CASSLGGRDSQETQYF. The CDR3 nucleotides are TGCGCCAGCAGCTTGGGTGGCCGGGACAGTCAAGAGACCCAGTACTTC.

This chain links TRBV19 with TRBJ1-1; D gene uncertain. This CDR3 has 13 residues. With 8 bases removed from V and 5 bases from J, the gap between germline ends came to 15 bases. Germline lookup yields CDR1 LNHDA and CDR2 SQIVND (reference sequence). This CDR3 reads CASEVRVGTEAFF. The CDR3 DNA sequence: TGTGCCAGTGAGGTGCGGGTAGGGACTGAAGCTTTCTTT.

The gene calls are TRBV25-1 and TRBJ1-1; D is unresolved. The CDR3 runs to 12 residues. Looked up from germline, CDR1 is MGHDK and CDR2 is SYGVNS. Trimming took 6 bases from V and 6 from J, leaving 11 bases between them. The CDR3 DNA is TGTGCCAGCAGGGAAGGGAGAGCTGAAGCTTTCTTT. Amino acid sequence: CASREGRAEAFF. The whole variable domain, remainder taken from reference TRBV25-1 and TRBJ1-1, is EADIYQTPRYLVIGTGKKITLECSQTMGHDKMYWYQQDPGMELHLIHYSYGVNSTEKGDLSSESTVSRIRTEHFPLTLESARPSHTSQYLCASREGRAEAFFGQGTRLTVV.

V usage is TRBV7-8 and J usage is TRBJ2-7, with 8 bases that match TRBD2. The CDR3 length is 16 residues. CDR1 is SGHVS and CDR2 is FQNEAQ in the germline V gene. J gave up 0 bases and V 5 bases, and 9 bases lay outside the gene matches. The CDR3 nucleotides are TGTGCCAGCAGCACCCAGGCTAGCGGGCTCTCCTACGAGCAGTACTTC. This gives the protein CASSTQASGLSYEQYF. Full variable domain (outside the CDR3, taken from reference TRBV7-8 and TRBJ2-7): GAGVSQSPRYKVAKRGQDVALRCDPISGHVSLFWYQQALGQGPEFLTYFQNEAQLDKSGLPSDRFFAERPEGSVSTLKIQRTQQEDSAVYLCASSTQASGLSYEQYFGPGTRLTVT.

The CDR3 nucleotides read TGTGCCAGCAGTTACACCCTGGACAGGAGGGATCAGCCCCAGCATTTT. It codes for CASSYTLDRRDQPQHF. The chain uses TRBV6-6 and TRBJ1-5, with 7 bases matching TRBD1. Germline V gene sequence: CDR1 MNHNY, CDR2 SVGAGI (reference sequence). Losses at the gene ends were 2 bases for V and 5 bases for J; bases not matched to a gene: 9. The CDR3 runs 16 residues.

As DNA, the CDR3 is TGTGCCAGCAGCAGGGGACTAGCGGGAGCGCTTGCTACGCAGTATTTT. The encoded protein is CASSRGLAGALATQYF. V usage is TRBV7-9 and J usage is TRBJ2-3; the match to TRBD2 covers 14 bases. With V trimmed by 5 bases and J by 8 bases, 9 bases remained unmatched. Germline CDR1 and CDR2: SEHNR and FQNEAQ (reference sequence). The CDR3 has 16 residues.

J is TRBJ1-2 and V is TRBV7-9, with 8 positions matching TRBD1. This CDR3 contains 16 residues. Germline V gene data show CDR1 as SEHNR and CDR2 as FQNEAQ (reference sequence). Trimming removed 5 bases from V and 3 bases from J; junction bases left unmatched: 11. The CDR3, as DNA: TGTGCCAGCAGCGAAGGCTCCGGACAGGGACACTATGGCTACACCTTC. Protein product: CASSEGSGQGHYGYTF.

The chain uses TRBV5-5 and TRBJ2-2, with D possibly matching TRBD1 (6 bases). The CDR3 is 16 amino acids. CDR1 is SGHKS and CDR2 is YYEKEE in the germline V gene (reference sequence). Trimming removed 3 bases at V and 0 bases at J, with 12 bases between. CDR3 in DNA: TGTGCCAGCAGCTATAGTGGGGGCTCGAACACCGGGGAGCTGTTTTTT. Amino acid sequence: CASSYSGGSNTGELFF.

The rearrangement links TRBV19 to TRBJ2-2; D might be TRBD2 (5 bases). This CDR3 has 14 residues. V was cut by 7 bases and J by 1 base, with 10 bases left in between. The germline CDR1 and CDR2 sequences are LNHDA and SQIVND (reference sequence). The chain's CDR3 is CASTSGVNTGELFF. The DNA for the CDR3 is TGTGCCAGTACTTCCGGGGTGAACACCGGGGAGCTGTTTTTT.

A remark on this clone: This sample also contains other DNA sequences that code for the same CDR3. V and J are TRBV9 and TRBJ1-3; 7 bases are a match to TRBD1. The CDR3 consists of 14 residues. V shed 3 bases, J shed 2 bases, and the junction held 2 bases outside the gene matches. Germline CDR1 is SGDLS and CDR2 is YYNGEE. The CDR3 DNA follows: TGTGCCAGCAGCGAGACAGGGACTGGAAACACCATATATTTT. Translating it yields CASSETGTGNTIYF.

For the CDR3, the DNA is TGTGCCAGCAGAAGGGAACAGAGCTACACCGGGGAGCTGTTTTTT. As protein: CASRREQSYTGELFF. The rearrangement joins TRBV2 to TRBJ2-2; no reliable D call. In germline, CDR1 is SNHLY, CDR2 FYNNEI. The CDR3 runs to 15 residues. The V end lost 6 bases, the J end lost 3 bases, and 14 bases lay between the germline ends.

The V gene is TRBV7-9, the J gene TRBJ1-3; D is perhaps TRBD1 (5 bases). V was shortened by 2 bases and J by 0 bases, with 11 bases between the two germline ends. The CDR3 length is 16 residues. Germline V CDR1 and CDR2: SEHNR, FQNEAQ (reference sequence). CDR3 DNA sequence: TGTGCCAGCAGCTTAAATAAGGGGCCCTCTGGAAACACCATATATTTT. Protein sequence: CASSLNKGPSGNTIYF.

This clone has at least ten counts. Other DNA sequences of this sample code for an identical CDR3. The chain joins TRBV19 to TRBJ1-3; TRBD1 matches 7 bases. The CDR3 spans 15 residues. CDR1 and CDR2 (germline): LNHDA, SQIVND (reference sequence). V trimming: 4 bases; J trimming: 0 bases; junction bases outside the gene matches: 3. The CDR3 sequence is CASSTGQVSGNTIYF. CDR3 sequence (DNA): TGTGCCAGTAGTACCGGACAGGTCTCTGGAAACACCATATATTTT.

In DNA form, the CDR3 reads TGCGCCAGCAGCCCGTCACTAGCGACGGCCTACGAGCAGTACTTC. Its protein is CASSPSLATAYEQYF. The V gene is TRBV5-1, the J gene TRBJ2-7, with 7 bases identical to TRBD2. The CDR3 covers 15 residues. V was clipped by 4 bases and J by 2 bases; unmatched bases: 9. Germline assignment: CDR1 SGHRS and CDR2 YFSETQ.